Listed below are T cell receptor beta chains from one sample, sequenced in a study of neoadjuvant nivolumab and ipilimumab in lung cancer. Method: immunoSEQ multiplex PCR; TCRdb's copy keeps in-frame clones and lacks some. The profile shows tens of thousands of clones, more than 90% of them singletons. Source: peripheral blood, taken after neoadjuvant nivolumab, alone or with ipilimumab, at or shortly before surgery. The receptor source for this set is an adult with non-small cell lung cancer. CDR3s include the opening cysteine and the closing phenylalanine or tryptophan. D genes are given only for firm matches. Clone size is given for some rows only: seen once, a few or many times, or a class if the clone is expanded.

cdr3_nt,cdr3_aa,j_call,d_call,clone_size,v_call
TGTGCCAGCAGCTTGGCGGCGCAGGGGAAGTATGGCTACACCTTC,CASSLAAQGKYGYTF,TRBJ1-2,.,.,TRBV5-5
TGTGCTAGTGGTTATGAAATGGGGAACACTGAAGCTTTCTTT,CASGYEMGNTEAFF,TRBJ1-1,.,.,TRBV12-5
TGTGCCAGCAGCTTAGTAGCCGCGGGGGACATCCCCTACGAGCAGTACTTC,CASSLVAAGDIPYEQYF,TRBJ2-7,.,.,TRBV11-2
TGTGCCAGCAGCCAACGGACGGTCGGGGGTACTAATGAAAAACTGTTTTTT,CASSQRTVGGTNEKLFF,TRBJ1-4,.,once,TRBV4-2
TGTGCCAGCAGCTTTGGAATAGGAGGGCAGGGCGATTTGCGTCAGCCCCAGCATTTT,CASSFGIGGQGDLRQPQHF,TRBJ1-5,.,.,TRBV5-8
TGTGCCAGCAGGCCTTGGGGAGACAGCTCTGGAAACACCATATATTTT,CASRPWGDSSGNTIYF,TRBJ1-3,.,.,TRBV4-2
TGCAGCGTTGAGGGGGGGGCCACATCCTATGGCTACACCTTC,CSVEGGATSYGYTF,TRBJ1-2,.,once,TRBV29-1
TGTGCCAGCAGTGATCACGGGAGAGGGACCGGGGAGCTGTTTTTT,CASSDHGRGTGELFF,TRBJ2-2,.,.,TRBV6-4
TGTGCCAGCAGCACTAGGGAGCGGAGTGATCAGCCCCAGCATTTT,CASSTRERSDQPQHF,TRBJ1-5,.,.,TRBV7-4
TGTGCCAGCAGTCAGGGTCTCCTCCGGGGTCAGCCCCAGCATTTT,CASSQGLLRGQPQHF,TRBJ1-5,.,.,TRBV6-1
TGTGCCAGCAGCTTAGACACACGTCTAGCGGGAGGGAAGGCCGGGGAGCTGTTTTTT,CASSLDTRLAGGKAGELFF,TRBJ2-2,TRBD2,.,TRBV11-2
TGTGCCAGCAACCCGCCGGGGGTTCGTTTGGAAGCTTTCTTT,CASNPPGVRLEAFF,TRBJ1-1,.,.,TRBV28
TGTGCCAGCAGCTTAGGCTTGGGAACCTACAATGAGCAGTTCTTC,CASSLGLGTYNEQFF,TRBJ2-1,.,once,TRBV11-3
TGTGCCAGTAGCCGGGCTTCTTTTAGCTACACCTTC,CASSRASFSYTF,TRBJ1-2,.,.,TRBV19
TGTGCCAGCAGTTTAGACCTTGGGAACTATGGCTACACCTTC,CASSLDLGNYGYTF,TRBJ1-2,.,.,TRBV28
TGTGCCAGCAGCTTGGGGGTCGCGGGAGGGCCAGAAGATACGCAGTATTTT,CASSLGVAGGPEDTQYF,TRBJ2-3,TRBD2,.,TRBV5-4
TGTGCCAGCTCACCCGACCTGACTAGCGGAAAAGCAGATACGCAGTATTTT,CASSPDLTSGKADTQYF,TRBJ2-3,TRBD2,.,TRBV18
TGTGCCAGCAGCTTGGCCCAGGGGCTAGCGGGGTACAATGAGCAGTTCTTC,CASSLAQGLAGYNEQFF,TRBJ2-1,TRBD2,once,TRBV5-4
TGTGCCAGCAGCCCCGGGACTAGCGGGAGACTACCCGGGGAGCTGTTTTTT,CASSPGTSGRLPGELFF,TRBJ2-2,TRBD2,.,TRBV13
TGTGCCAGCAGCCGGGAAGAGACCCAGTACTTC,CASSREETQYF,TRBJ2-5,.,.,TRBV7-8
TGTGCCAGCAGTGAAGCGCTGGGTCAGGCCTCCAATCAGCCCCAGCATTTT,CASSEALGQASNQPQHF,TRBJ1-5,.,.,TRBV2
TGTGCCAGCAGCTTGAGGGGGGGTGGCTACACCTTC,CASSLRGGGYTF,TRBJ1-2,.,once,TRBV5-6